A selection of T cell receptor beta chains follows, all from one sample in a study of monozygotic twins with inflammatory bowel disease. TCRdb re-called the 5' RACE reads and gives one entry per CDR3 protein, without DNA. This sample's clone table lists more than 110,000 distinct CDR3 sequences. Material for sequencing was blood. These receptors were collected from a human donor with ulcerative colitis or Crohn's disease, or a healthy co-twin of an affected twin (not recorded which). Both conserved end residues are part of each CDR3.

>TRBJ1-5|TRBV6-1
CASSPDGRNQPQHF
>TRBJ2-5|TRBV29-1
CSAEIGTFQETQYF
>TRBJ1-3|TRBV5-1
CASRISGIPGNTIYF
>TRBJ2-7|TRBV9
CASSAEGEERYEQYF
>TRBJ1-5|TRBV30
CAWSVRIGDQPQHF
>TRBJ2-3|TRBV20-1
CSAIGGGPMIGVSTDTQYF
>TRBJ1-1|TRBV6-5
CASIKRQGGAFF
>TRBJ1-1|TRBV7-3
CASSQGTANTEAFF
>TRBJ2-2|TRBV14
CASSRPLTSVNTGELFF
>TRBJ1-1|TRBV11-2
CASSPRSEAFF
>TRBJ2-1|TRBV3-1
CASSSGTSGGSSYNEQFF
>TRBJ2-7|TRBV20-1
CSAGGQGSYEQYF
>TRBJ2-7|TRBV5-1
CASSDGTGETYEQYF
>TRBJ2-7|TRBV15
CATSREGAVYEQYF
>TRBJ2-1|TRBV6-2/TRBV6-3
CATEQGALYEQFF
>TRBJ2-5|TRBV7-3
CASSSRKGQGYETQYF
>TRBJ2-1|TRBV6-5
CASSYSMGLAGIEQFF
>TRBJ1-1|TRBV5-1
CASSRQGDTEAFF
>TRBJ1-1|TRBV7-2
CASSLGTGRNTEAFF
>TRBJ2-1|TRBV6-1
CATKQFRQVSYNEQFF
>TRBJ2-7|TRBV13
CASSFGTGSRHEQYF
>TRBJ1-2|TRBV19
CASSRTGSYGYTF
>TRBJ2-1|TRBV9
CASSVAGEQFF
>TRBJ1-2|TRBV18
CASSPGDRGLGYTF
>TRBJ2-1|TRBV6-5
CASSYSRLAGAYNEQFF
>TRBJ2-7|TRBV20-1
CSAVNRVEQYF
>TRBJ2-3|TRBV20-1
CSARWRDGPDTQYF
>TRBJ2-7|TRBV3-1
CASSQDAGIEHYEQYF
>TRBJ2-4|TRBV28
CATLGWAEKAKNIQYF
>TRBJ2-6|TRBV10-3
CAISEPTEGISGANVLTF
>TRBJ2-3|TRBV20-1
CSASLSGRSLSDTQYF
>TRBJ2-1|TRBV10-2
CASSVSGTGYNEQFF
>TRBJ1-1|TRBV3-1
CASSHYMNTEAFF
>TRBJ1-1|TRBV5-1
CASRHAGTEAFF
>TRBJ1-1|TRBV11-2
CASSFTRTGFGVRTEAFF
>TRBJ2-3|TRBV5-1
CASSPSVEVTDTQYF
>TRBJ1-1|TRBV12-3/TRBV12-4
CASSLKARVTEAFF
>TRBJ1-1|TRBV27
CASSQGFRSEAFF
>TRBJ2-1|TRBV5-1
CASSAVGVPYNEQFF
>TRBJ1-2|TRBV6-2/TRBV6-3
CASRRQGANYGYTF